The 18 T cell receptor beta chains reported below all come from one sample, sequenced in a study of blood T cell repertoires in COVID-19. Using immunoSEQ multiplex PCR, the repertoire was profiled, and TCRdb retains in-frame clones only, with some absent. The sample yields about 300,000 clones, roughly nine tenths seen once. Sequencing was carried out using peripheral blood. These receptors were obtained from a man aged 18 to 30 who had recovered from COVID-19.

Of note for this clone: This specimen includes other DNA sequences encoding the same CDR3. The chain recombines TRBV7-2 with TRBJ2-7, with D tentatively TRBD2 (6 bases). Germline V gives CDR1 SGHTA, CDR2 FQGNSA. The CDR3 totals 14 residues. The V end lost 0 bases, the J end lost 0 bases, and 6 bases lay between the germline ends. CDR3 residues: CASSLAGGSYEQYF. DNA of the CDR3: TGTGCCAGCAGCTTAGCCGGGGGCTCCTACGAGCAGTACTTC.

V is TRBV5-1 and J is TRBJ2-5; D perhaps matches TRBD2 (5 bases). CDR1 is SGHRS and CDR2 is YFSETQ in the germline V gene. The ends were cut back, 2 bases at V and 3 bases at J, with 8 bases in the middle. The CDR3 has 13 amino acids. CDR3 region: CASSFVGEETQYF. The CDR3 DNA reads as TGCGCCAGCAGCTTCGTGGGAGAAGAGACCCAGTACTTC.

This rearrangement joins TRBV7-3 to TRBJ2-1, with 7 bases aligning to TRBD1. Germline CDR1 SGHTA, CDR2 FQGTGA. The CDR3 runs 19 residues. V was pared by 2 bases and J by 5 bases, with 18 bases of the junction left unmatched. CDR3 amino acids: CASSLWFLARKRGHNEQFF. DNA for the CDR3: TGTGCCAGCAGCTTATGGTTTTTGGCCCGAAAAAGGGGGCACAATGAGCAGTTCTTC.

This clone was found once. The rearrangement links TRBV6-1 to TRBJ2-1; 9 bases are shared with TRBD2. The CDR3 is made up of 15 amino acids. Germline lookup yields CDR1 MNHNS and CDR2 SASEGT. With 3 bases clipped from V and 9 bases from J, the junction kept 9 bases outside the gene matches. DNA of the CDR3: TGTGCCAGCAGTGAGGGGTTAGCGGGAGATCTTGAGCAGTTCTTC. Its translation: CASSEGLAGDLEQFF.

V and J are TRBV3-1 (or the pseudogene TRBV3-2) and TRBJ1-3, with D uncertain. Trimming removed 4 bases at V and 0 bases at J, with 7 bases between. The CDR3 loop spans 14 amino acids. Germline CDR1 and CDR2: LGHDT and YNNKEL (reference sequence). This CDR3 reads CASSRDFSGNTIYF. Here the CDR3 DNA reads TGTGCCAGCAGCCGAGACTTCTCTGGAAACACCATATATTTT.

The chain employs TRBV20-1 and TRBJ1-1; D is unresolved. The CDR3 runs to 11 residues. The germline CDR1 and CDR2 sequences are DFQATT and SNEGSKA (reference sequence). V gave up 2 bases and J gave up 9 bases, with 10 bases separating them. CDR3 DNA: TGCAGTGCTAGACCTCAGATCCAAGCTTTCTTT. Amino acid sequence: CSARPQIQAFF.

This clone was detected once. The gene calls are TRBV9 and TRBJ2-3, with D perhaps TRBD2 (6 bases). CDR1 and CDR2 from the germline V gene are SGDLS and YYNGEE. V was cut by 4 bases and J by 0 bases, with 18 bases left in between. The CDR3 has 17 residues. DNA for the CDR3: TGTGCCAGCAGCCTCGGGTCGTGGGGGACTAGCACAGATACGCAGTATTTT. This translates into CASSLGSWGTSTDTQYF.

The CDR3 here is CASSTSATSYNEQFF. DNA for the CDR3: TGTGCCAGTAGCACTAGCGCTACTTCCTACAATGAGCAGTTCTTC. The rearrangement joins TRBV19 to TRBJ2-1; 7 bases are shared with TRBD2. V dropped 6 bases and J dropped 1; count of bases not matched to a gene: 6. The CDR3 spans 15 residues. In germline, CDR1 is LNHDA, CDR2 SQIVND (reference sequence).

The J gene is TRBJ2-5, the V gene TRBV19; D is possibly TRBD1 (6 bases). Germline V gene lookup returns CDR1 LNHDA and CDR2 SQIVND (reference sequence). CDR3 length equals 16 residues. V was trimmed by 1 base and J by 3 bases, leaving 15 bases between them. CDR3 loop: CASSIGQAEAEETQYF. The CDR3, as DNA: TGTGCCAGTAGTATAGGACAGGCCGAGGCTGAAGAGACCCAGTACTTC.

V is TRBV20-1 and J is TRBJ2-7; possible D gene TRBD2, 7 bases. V shed 3 bases and J shed 5 bases, with 17 bases lying between them. This CDR3 has 14 residues. The germline V gene has CDR1 DFQATT and CDR2 SNEGSKA (reference sequence). CDR3: CSASIDRGGNEQYF. The CDR3 DNA is TGCAGTGCTAGTATTGATAGGGGGGGTAACGAGCAGTACTTC.

The chain employs TRBV9 and TRBJ1-2; 7 bases match TRBD1. Germline CDR1 reads SGDLS; CDR2 reads YYNGEE. This CDR3 spans 16 amino acids. V dropped 0 bases and J dropped 1; count of bases not matched to a gene: 6. The CDR3 region is CASSVGGTADNYGYTF. The CDR3 nucleotides are TGTGCCAGCAGCGTAGGGGGGACAGCTGATAACTATGGCTACACCTTC. Supplemented by reference TRBV9 and TRBJ1-2, the full variable domain reads DSGVTQTPKHLITATGQRVTLRCSPRSGDLSVYWYQQSLDQGLQFLIQYYNGEERAKGNILERFSAQQFPDLHSELNLSSLELGDSALYFCASSVGGTADNYGYTFGSGTRLTVV.

This chain links TRBV25-1 with TRBJ2-2; 8 bases match TRBD1. Germline loops: CDR1 MGHDK, CDR2 SYGVNS. The CDR3 spans 14 residues. Trimming at V came to 6 bases and at J to 6 bases, leaving 6 bases not matched to a gene. The CDR3 loop is CASRETGEPGELFF. The DNA of the CDR3 is TGTGCCAGCAGGGAGACAGGGGAGCCCGGGGAGCTGTTTTTT.

The chain employs TRBV2 and TRBJ2-1; D gene uncertain. The germline V gene encodes CDR1 SNHLY and CDR2 FYNNEI. V was shortened by 4 bases and J by 5 bases, with 12 bases between the two germline ends. This CDR3 region has 14 residues. The CDR3: CASSGVRVNNEQFF. Written as DNA, the CDR3 is TGTGCCAGCAGTGGGGTACGGGTTAACAATGAGCAGTTCTTC. Full variable domain (rest looked up from reference TRBV2 and TRBJ2-1): EPEVTQTPSHQVTQMGQEVILRCVPISNHLYFYWYRQILGQKVEFLVSFYNNEISEKSEIFDDQFSVERPDGSNFTLKIRSTKLEDSAMYFCASSGVRVNNEQFFGPGTRLTVL.

The rearrangement joins TRBV18 to TRBJ2-3, with 7 bases matching TRBD2. CDR3 size: 17 residues. Germline CDR1 is KGHSH and CDR2 is LQKENI. The V gene end was trimmed by 0 bases and the J gene end by 4 bases; junction bases not matched to a gene: 10. The DNA of the CDR3 is TGTGCCAGCTCACCACCCGCTAGCGGAGGGGCCTCAGATACGCAGTATTTT. Amino acids: CASSPPASGGASDTQYF.

V usage is TRBV4-3 and J usage is TRBJ1-1, with 7 bases fitting TRBD1. After removal of 3 bases from V and 2 bases from J, the junction contained 6 bases not matched to a gene. The CDR3 is made up of 15 amino acids. Germline-derived CDR1 and CDR2 are LGHNA and YSLEER. The CDR3 here is CASSHRQGVNTEAFF. The DNA of the CDR3 is TGCGCCAGCAGCCACCGACAGGGAGTCAACACTGAAGCTTTCTTT.

The chain is built from TRBV6-5 and TRBJ1-1; D unresolved. The V gene's germline CDR1 is MNHEY and CDR2 SVGAGI. Trimming left V 7 bases short and J 3 bases short, with 15 bases between. There are 14 residues in the CDR3. This CDR3 reads CASIERQSYTEAFF. The CDR3, as DNA: TGTGCCAGCATCGAGCGTCAGTCGTACACTGAAGCTTTCTTT.

The chain joins TRBV18 to TRBJ1-1; 8 nucleotides line up with TRBD1. The length of the CDR3 is 14 residues. The junction had 3 bases not matched to a gene; V was cut back by 3 bases and J by 3 bases. Germline V CDR1 and CDR2: KGHSH, LQKENI. This chain's CDR3 is CASSPTGGDTEAFF. The CDR3 DNA reads as TGTGCCAGCTCACCCACAGGGGGGGACACTGAAGCTTTCTTT.

V gene TRBV5-5 combines with J gene TRBJ2-7; TRBD1 matches 7 bases. CDR3 length: 14 residues. V gave up 5 bases and J gave up 5 bases; unmatched junction bases: 10. Germline V gene sequence: CDR1 SGHKS, CDR2 YYEKEE (reference sequence). In DNA, the CDR3 is TGTGCCAGCAGTAAAGGACAGGCCTATAACGAGCAGTACTTC. This encodes CASSKGQAYNEQYF.